A selection of T cell receptor beta chains follows, all from one sample in a study of blood T cell repertoires in COVID-19. The table came from immunoSEQ multiplex PCR; TCRdb's copy has only in-frame clones and leaves some out. The table includes about 280,000 clones, around 90% detected once. The sample taken for sequencing was PBMCs or T cells enriched from blood (not recorded which). The source of these receptors is a woman in her late teens or twenties with acute COVID-19. Both conserved end residues are part of each CDR3. A D gene is named only where the DNA matches it firmly. Expanded clones are given a class, and other clones once, few, many or no size at all.

v_call	clone_size	j_call	d_call	cdr3_aa	cdr3_nt
TRBV5-1	-	TRBJ2-7	-	CASSFRGNTYEQYF	TGCGCCAGCAGCTTCCGAGGGAACACCTACGAGCAGTACTTC
TRBV7-2	once	TRBJ2-3	TRBD2	CAMLGVGLAGGNTDTQYF	TGTGCCATGTTAGGCGTGGGACTAGCGGGAGGAAATACAGATACGCAGTATTTT
TRBV6-2/TRBV6-3	-	TRBJ2-3	-	CASSYGLESDTQYF	TGTGCCAGCAGTTACGGCCTAGAGTCAGATACGCAGTATTTT
TRBV18	-	TRBJ2-2	TRBD2	CASSLTRTSVSGELFF	TGTGCCAGCTCACTCACCCGGACTAGCGTGTCCGGGGAGCTGTTTTTT
TRBV2	-	TRBJ1-5	TRBD1	CASSVQTGSLNQPQHF	TGTGCCAGCAGTGTCCAGACAGGGTCCCTCAATCAGCCCCAGCATTTT
TRBV19	-	TRBJ1-4	-	CASSMWVQKSTNEKLFF	TGTGCCAGTAGTATGTGGGTACAGAAATCAACTAATGAAAAACTGTTTTTT
TRBV6-1	-	TRBJ1-2	-	CASSEGGSAETF	TGTGCCAGCAGTGAAGGGGGCAGCGCGGAAACCTTC
TRBV18	-	TRBJ1-2	-	CASSPKSTRGFYGYTF	TGTGCCAGCTCACCAAAGAGTACAAGGGGGTTCTATGGCTACACCTTC
TRBV24-1	-	TRBJ2-1	TRBD1	CATSPTGTGWDEQFF	TGTGCCACCAGTCCCACCGGGACAGGGTGGGATGAGCAGTTCTTC
TRBV11-2	-	TRBJ1-2	-	CASSSPLSGYTF	TGTGCCAGCAGCTCCCCCTTGAGTGGCTACACCTTC
TRBV7-9	once	TRBJ1-1	-	CASSLDSNTEAFF	TGTGCCAGCAGCCTAGACAGTAACACTGAAGCTTTCTTT
TRBV6-5	few	TRBJ1-5	-	CASSPEGYSNQPQHF	TGTGCCAGCAGCCCCGAGGGCTATAGCAATCAGCCCCAGCATTTT
TRBV5-1	-	TRBJ2-1	TRBD1	CASSWTGTGPYNEQFF	TGCGCCAGCAGCTGGACCGGGACAGGGCCTTACAATGAGCAGTTCTTC
TRBV9	once	TRBJ1-2	TRBD1	CASSTRQGAVGYTF	TGTGCCAGCAGCACAAGACAGGGGGCGGTTGGCTACACCTTC
TRBV24-1	-	TRBJ2-3	TRBD2	CATSAQEREGTDTQYF	TGTGCCACCAGTGCCCAAGAGCGGGAGGGCACAGATACGCAGTATTTT
TRBV6-5	-	TRBJ2-7	TRBD2	CASSRTGTSGYEQYF	TGTGCCAGCAGTCGTACCGGGACTAGCGGCTACGAGCAGTACTTC
TRBV10-3	-	TRBJ2-3	TRBD2	CAISGGLAESTDTQYF	TGTGCCATCAGTGGAGGACTAGCGGAGAGCACAGATACGCAGTATTTT
TRBV4-1	-	TRBJ2-1	TRBD1	CASSGTGSSYNEQFF	TGCGCCAGCAGTGGGACAGGGAGCTCCTACAATGAGCAGTTCTTC
TRBV25-1	-	TRBJ2-7	-	CASSEPGTFYEQYF	TGTGCCAGCAGTGAACCCGGGACATTCTACGAGCAGTACTTC
TRBV19	few	TRBJ2-3	-	CASSIKFGSGTDTQYF	TGTGCCAGTAGTATTAAGTTCGGGAGTGGTACAGATACGCAGTATTTT
TRBV24-1	-	TRBJ2-1	TRBD2	CATSEGTSGTYNEQFF	TGTGCCACCAGTGAGGGGACTAGCGGGACCTACAATGAGCAGTTCTTC
TRBV4-3	-	TRBJ1-5	-	CASSQELGARVGQPQHF	TGCGCCAGCAGCCAAGAGCTGGGAGCTAGGGTCGGGCAGCCCCAGCATTTT
TRBV19	-	TRBJ1-3	-	CASSITPQGTGNTIYF	TGTGCCAGTAGTATTACACCGCAGGGTACTGGAAACACCATATATTTT
TRBV29-1	-	TRBJ2-3	-	CSVEYGIGNTDTQYF	TGCAGCGTTGAATACGGGATTGGTAACACAGATACGCAGTATTTT